This T cell receptor (beta chain) comes out of a study of T cell responses to AZD1222 COVID-19 vaccine. Measured with immunoSEQ multiplex PCR; TCRdb has only the in-frame clones, and not every one. Of some 170,000 clones in the sample, over 85% were seen once. V was pared by 5 bases and J by 4 bases, with 11 bases between. The CDR3 runs to 13 residues. Germline CDR1 MNHEY, CDR2 SVGEGT. Sample: peripheral blood, taken on day 0 of AZD1222 vaccination. The genes are TRBV6-2 or TRBV6-3 and TRBJ1-2; D is perhaps TRBD1 (6 bases). This clonotype was obtained from an adult in good health. The CDR3 bases are TGTGCCAGCAGTCCGACAGGCAGCTATGGCTACACCTTC. It yields the protein CASSPTGSYGYTF.